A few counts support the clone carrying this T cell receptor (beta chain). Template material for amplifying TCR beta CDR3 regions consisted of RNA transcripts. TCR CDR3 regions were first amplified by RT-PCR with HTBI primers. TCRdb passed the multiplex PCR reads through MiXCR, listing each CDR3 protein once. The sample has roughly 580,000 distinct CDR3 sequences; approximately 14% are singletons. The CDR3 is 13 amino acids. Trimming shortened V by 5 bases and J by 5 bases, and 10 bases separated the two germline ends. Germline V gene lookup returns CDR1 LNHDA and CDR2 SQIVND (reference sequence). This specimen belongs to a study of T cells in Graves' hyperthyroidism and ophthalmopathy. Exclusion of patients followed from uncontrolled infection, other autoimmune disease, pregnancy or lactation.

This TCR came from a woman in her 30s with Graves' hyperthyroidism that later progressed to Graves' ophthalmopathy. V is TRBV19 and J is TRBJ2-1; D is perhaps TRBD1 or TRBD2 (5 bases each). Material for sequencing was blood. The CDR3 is CASSWQGDNEQFF. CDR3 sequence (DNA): TGTGCCAGTAGTTGGCAGGGAGACAATGAGCAGTTCTTC.